This T cell receptor beta chain was sequenced in a study of cytomegalovirus exposure and HLA in healthy donors. Broader study findings: Reportedly, diagnosis of cytomegalovirus status by the classifier showed high specificity and sensitivity. Specificity of a few CMV-associated chains for CMV antigens was verified in vitro. Among TCR beta chains of equal frequency, HLA-associated ones were more clonally expanded in a later analysis.

The CDR3 extends over 16 amino acids. The germline gives CDR1 MNHGY, CDR2 SAAAGT. V lost 2 bases, J lost 1 base, and 7 bases stayed unmatched. On this clone: Its target is not known.

With 60 Vbeta and 13 Jbeta primers, the PCR was carried out. Method: immunoSEQ multiplex PCR; TCRdb's copy keeps in-frame clones and lacks some. The sample carries about 88,000 clones, just under 90% recorded once. The clonotype comes from a man aged 18 to 30 in good health and CMV-seronegative. The sequenced sample consisted of PBMCs. J is TRBJ2-5 and V is TRBV6-8; 7 bases map to TRBD2. The CDR3 region is CASSYPRGEGQETQYF. DNA of the CDR3: TGTGCCAGCAGTTACCCCCGGGGGGAGGGCCAAGAGACCCAGTACTTC.